This TCR beta chain originates from a study of beta chain features in type 1 diabetes. Study-wide results and caveats: TCRB CDR3s from Type 1 diabetes patients were moderately but significantly shorter in all four CD4+ subsets.

Every isolated RNA sample was fully reverse transcribed, so sequencing captured expressed TCRB transcripts. About 3.6 million reads was the average for naive, central memory and regulatory T cell samples. Clones were read by immunoSEQ multiplex PCR, and TCRdb kept only the in-frame ones, dropping some. The sample shows some 370,000 clones, over 9% of them seen only once. Germline V gene sequence: CDR1 SGHDN, CDR2 FVKESK. With 2 bases removed from V and 6 bases from J, the gap between germline ends came to 23 bases. The CDR3 totals 18 residues. This clone has ten or more counts. Its target is not known. CD45RO/CCR7/CD25/CD127/CD95/CD27 sorting isolated CD4+ naive, central memory, regulatory and stem cell-like memory cells.

This chain connects TRBV14 to TRBJ2-1; TRBD2 might be the D (6 bases). Material: central memory CD4+ T cells from blood. This clonotype was sampled from a man aged 25-45 years with type 1 diabetes. DNA for the CDR3: TGTGCCAGCAGCCAACGTCAAGGCTTCAGGACCGGGGGCAATGAGCAGTTCTTC. Translated: CASSQRQGFRTGGNEQFF.